Listed here are 27 T cell receptor beta chains from one sample, sequenced in a study of healthy donors' naive CD4 and CD8 T cells. A linear amplification protocol produced the TCR libraries from around 0.55 ug of total RNA. A single record per CDR3 protein comes from TCRdb applying MiXCR to the reads. The sample has roughly 200,000 distinct CDR3 sequences, around 80% seen once. Sequencing was carried out using naive CD4+ and CD8+ T cells sorted from blood, pooled from several donors. The receptors were gathered from a pool of human donors in good health; the sample pools cells from several healthy donors.

V gene TRBV29-1 combines with J gene TRBJ2-7; D is undetermined. The V gene's germline CDR1 is SQVTM and CDR2 ANQGSEA. This CDR3 region has 11 residues. V lost 4 bases, J lost 2 bases, and 6 bases lay in between. The CDR3 nucleotides are TGCAGCGTTGGACGGACCTACGAGCAGTACTTC. Its protein is CSVGRTYEQYF.

The chain uses TRBV12-3 or TRBV12-4 and TRBJ2-7; the match to TRBD2 covers 7 bases. The CDR3 is 13 amino acids. The V segment lost 6 bases and the J segment 2 bases; nucleotides outside the gene matches: 4. The CDR3 reads CASRPGTTYEQYF. The CDR3, as DNA: TGTGCCAGCAGGCCCGGGACTACCTACGAGCAGTACTTC.

In this sample, this clonotype turned up a few times. The V and J genes are TRBV29-1 and TRBJ2-5, with a possible D match to TRBD1 (6 bases). Trimming shortened V by 2 bases and J by 5 bases, and 9 bases separated the two germline ends. The CDR3 consists of 12 residues. CDR1 SQVTM and CDR2 ANQGSEA come from the germline V gene. This chain's CDR3 is CSVEKGVETQYF. For the CDR3, the DNA is TGCAGCGTTGAAAAGGGGGTGGAGACCCAGTACTTC.

This rearrangement joins TRBV29-1 to TRBJ2-7; D is ambiguous. V shed 1 base and J shed 4 bases, with 8 bases lying between them. CDR1 is SQVTM, CDR2 ANQGSEA, per germline. The CDR3 sequence is 12 residues long. This chain's CDR3 is CSVEGTEYEQYF. Here the CDR3 DNA reads TGCAGCGTTGAAGGGACCGAATACGAGCAGTACTTC.

The chain employs TRBV13 and TRBJ2-7; D may be TRBD2 (6 bases). The CDR3 has 13 amino acids. Germline V lookup: CDR1 PRHDT, CDR2 FYEKMQ (reference sequence). V was shortened by 3 bases and J by 7 bases, with 13 bases between the two germline ends. The CDR3 DNA is TGTGCCAGCAGCTTGGAGGGAGGCCGGGAGCAGTACTTC. Translated, it gives CASSLEGGREQYF.

This clonotype was observed a few times. A read error may produce the germline difference seen at one junction end. This chain links TRBV5-6 with TRBJ2-1, with 12 bases identical to TRBD2. This CDR3 spans 16 amino acids. Germline CDR1 reads SGHDT; CDR2 reads YYEEEE. In nucleotides, the CDR3 is TGCGCCAGCAGCTTGGACGCTAGCGGGAGGGCCCATGAGCAGTTCTTC. This codes for CASSLDASGRAHEQFF.

This sequence joins TRBV2 and TRBJ1-2; tentatively, D is TRBD1 (5 bases). The V gene's germline CDR1 is SNHLY and CDR2 FYNNEI. The CDR3 has 10 amino acids. V was pared by 4 bases and J by 8 bases, with 5 bases between. In DNA, the CDR3 is TGTGCCAGCAGTGGGACAGGCTACACCTTC. It encodes CASSGTGYTF. Looking up the rest from reference TRBV2 and TRBJ1-2 gives the full variable domain: EPEVTQTPSHQVTQMGQEVILRCVPISNHLYFYWYRQILGQKVEFLVSFYNNEISEKSEIFDDQFSVERPDGSNFTLKIRSTKLEDSAMYFCASSGTGYTFGSGTRLTVV.

The rearrangement uses TRBV12-3 or TRBV12-4 and TRBJ1-1, with D hard to call. The CDR3 consists of 11 residues. The ends were cut back, 7 bases at V and 1 base at J, with 4 bases in the middle. CDR3 nucleotides: TGTGCCAGCAAGAGGAACACTGAAGCTTTCTTT. Encoded protein: CASKRNTEAFF.

J is TRBJ2-5 and V is TRBV20-1; D is perhaps TRBD1 or TRBD2 (6 bases each). Germline V gene lookup returns CDR1 DFQATT and CDR2 SNEGSKA (reference sequence). Trimming took 3 bases from V and 4 from J, leaving 12 bases between them. CDR3 length: 13 residues. The CDR3 DNA reads as TGCAGTGCTAGGGAGGGGGTAACAGAGACCCAGTACTTC. Residues: CSAREGVTETQYF.

This clonotype was counted once. The chain couples TRBV29-1 to TRBJ2-1; 7 bases align to TRBD1. The CDR3 contains 12 residues. In germline, CDR1 is SQVTM, CDR2 ANQGSEA. V lost 4 bases and J lost 13; bases outside the gene matches: 10. Here the CDR3 reads CSVAVGQASQFF. The DNA for the CDR3 is TGCAGCGTTGCAGTCGGACAGGCAAGCCAGTTCTTC.

V usage is TRBV19 and J usage is TRBJ2-7; D is perhaps TRBD1 (5 bases). V was trimmed by 1 base and J by 4 bases, leaving 11 bases between them. The germline V gene encodes CDR1 LNHDA and CDR2 SQIVND (reference sequence). This CDR3 comprises 14 residues. The CDR3 here is CASSIGGRWYEQYF. The CDR3 nucleotides are TGTGCCAGTAGTATAGGGGGCCGGTGGTACGAGCAGTACTTC.

This clonotype was seen a few times. The chain uses TRBV30 and TRBJ1-2, with unresolved D. The CDR3 is 13 amino acids. The germline V and J ends were trimmed by 5 bases and 0 bases, with 10 bases remaining between them. CDR1 is GTSNPN and CDR2 is SVGIG in the germline V gene (reference sequence). The CDR3 is CAWAGTSNYGYTF. Written as DNA, the CDR3 is TGTGCCTGGGCCGGCACCTCTAACTATGGCTACACCTTC. Full variable domain (rest looked up from reference TRBV30 and TRBJ1-2): SQTIHQWPATLVQPVGSPLSLECTVEGTSNPNLYWYRQAAGRGLQLLFYSVGIGQISSEVPQNLSASRPQDRQFILSSKKLLLSDSGFYLCAWAGTSNYGYTFGSGTRLTVV.

V usage is TRBV12-3 or TRBV12-4 and J usage is TRBJ2-3; 11 bases are a match to TRBD1. This CDR3 is 16 amino acids long. V lost 4 bases to trimming and J lost 3 bases; unmatched junction nucleotides: 6. The CDR3 loop is CASSYHRDRGTDTQYF. In DNA, the CDR3 is TGTGCCAGCAGTTATCACCGGGACAGGGGGACAGATACGCAGTATTTT.

This sequence joins TRBV6-4 and TRBJ1-6; TRBD1 aligns across 7 bases. Germline V gene lookup returns CDR1 MRHNA and CDR2 SNTAGT. Trimming took 2 bases from V and 11 from J; bases not matched to a gene: 21. The CDR3 spans 19 residues. In DNA, the CDR3 is TGTGCCAGCAGTGACGTGAAGGGGGCCGGTTCTTTACAATTCGCACCCCTCCACTTT. Translating gives CASSDVKGAGSLQFAPLHF.

This chain links TRBV5-1 with TRBJ1-6; TRBD1 is a possible D gene (5 bases). Deletions cut 0 bases from V and 10 bases from J, with 8 bases between. This CDR3 comprises 13 residues. CDR1 is SGHRS and CDR2 is YFSETQ in the germline V gene. CDR3 residues: CASSLVRDSPLHF. The CDR3, as DNA: TGCGCCAGCAGCTTGGTTAGGGACTCACCCCTCCACTTT.

The genes are TRBV6-5 and TRBJ2-7; D gene unclear. Germline V lookup: CDR1 MNHEY, CDR2 SVGAGI. V dropped 4 bases and J dropped 9 bases, with 19 bases sitting between them. CDR3 size: 14 residues. CDR3 coding DNA: TGTGCCAGCAGTTCGGTGGGCCTAGGGCTTGTGCAGTACTTC. Its translation: CASSSVGLGLVQYF.

The chain recombines TRBV6-5 with TRBJ1-1; D is undetermined. Per germline, CDR1 MNHEY and CDR2 SVGAGI. The V and J ends lost 2 bases and 0 bases respectively, with 7 bases between them. This CDR3 has 14 residues. The CDR3 region has the DNA TGTGCCAGCAGTTACCGGGGAATGAACACTGAAGCTTTCTTT. It specifies CASSYRGMNTEAFF.

This rearrangement joins TRBV6-5 to TRBJ2-2; 9 bases fit TRBD1. V trimming: 6 bases; J trimming: 5 bases; junction bases outside the gene matches: 7. There are 15 residues in the CDR3. Germline loops: CDR1 MNHEY, CDR2 SVGAGI. CDR3 in amino acids: CASSSGTGYTGELFF. CDR3 bases: TGTGCCAGCAGCTCCGGGACAGGGTATACCGGGGAGCTGTTTTTT.

The V gene is TRBV18, the J gene TRBJ2-7; D is perhaps TRBD2 (6 bases). Trimming stripped 6 bases from V and 1 base from J, with 22 bases between. Per the germline V gene, CDR1 is KGHSH and CDR2 is LQKENI. The CDR3 consists of 17 residues. Here the CDR3 reads CASSRDSGAWGSYEQYF. The CDR3, as DNA: TGTGCCAGCTCCCGAGATAGCGGCGCCTGGGGATCCTACGAGCAGTACTTC.

The chain joins TRBV6-2 or TRBV6-3 to TRBJ1-2; D uncertain. With 5 bases removed from V and 4 bases from J, the gap between germline ends came to 14 bases. CDR1 is MNHEY and CDR2 is SVGEGT in the germline V gene. The CDR3 totals 14 residues. The CDR3 region is CASSRSRRIYGYTF. CDR3 DNA: TGTGCCAGCAGTCGGTCACGGCGGATCTATGGCTACACCTTC.

The chain combines TRBV6-5 with TRBJ1-2; possible D gene TRBD1, 6 bases. CDR3 size: 13 residues. The ends were cut back, 2 bases at V and 4 bases at J, with 8 bases in the middle. Germline assignment: CDR1 MNHEY and CDR2 SVGAGI. The CDR3 sequence is CASSYRGVYGYTF. The CDR3 DNA is TGTGCCAGCAGTTACAGGGGGGTCTATGGCTACACCTTC.

V usage is TRBV29-1 and J usage is TRBJ2-7; 7 bases are a match to TRBD2. The CDR3 runs 13 residues. V dropped 4 bases and J dropped 0; count of bases not matched to a gene: 3. Germline CDR1 is SQVTM and CDR2 is ANQGSEA. The CDR3 nucleotides read TGCAGCGTTGTTCTAGCGGACTCCTACGAGCAGTACTTC. This encodes CSVVLADSYEQYF.

This clonotype was detected a few times. V and J are TRBV19 and TRBJ1-2; D ambiguous. Germline-derived CDR1 and CDR2 are LNHDA and SQIVND (reference sequence). Trimming pared 0 bases from V and 3 bases from J, leaving 11 bases between. The CDR3 contains 15 residues. The CDR3 nucleotides are TGTGCCAGTAGTATAGAGGAGGGAGCGGACTATGGCTACACCTTC. Amino acids: CASSIEEGADYGYTF. The full variable domain, completed using reference TRBV19 and TRBJ1-2, is DGGITQSPKYLFRKEGQNVTLSCEQNLNHDAMYWYRQDPGQGLRLIYYSQIVNDFQKGDIAEGYSVSREKKESFPLTVTSAQKNPTAFYLCASSIEEGADYGYTFGSGTRLTVV.

This clonotype appeared once. The rearrangement joins TRBV6-5 to TRBJ2-4; D remains ambiguous. The CDR3 is made up of 16 amino acids. Trimming took 2 bases from V and 6 from J, leaving 17 bases between them. The germline V gene has CDR1 MNHEY and CDR2 SVGAGI. The CDR3 reads CASSYDKESHANIQYF. CDR3 DNA sequence: TGTGCCAGCAGTTACGACAAGGAGAGCCACGCAAACATTCAGTACTTC.

This chain links TRBV27 with TRBJ2-1; D is unclear. The V end lost 3 bases, the J end lost 2 bases, and 8 bases lay between the germline ends. The CDR3 is 14 residues long. Per germline, CDR1 MNHEY and CDR2 SMNVEV (reference sequence). CDR3 amino acids: CASSFGGTYNEQFF. The DNA for the CDR3 is TGTGCCAGCAGTTTTGGCGGAACCTACAATGAGCAGTTCTTC.

This clonotype was detected a few times. The V and J genes are TRBV29-1 and TRBJ1-2, with TRBD1 matching 7 bases. V was pared by 3 bases and J by 9 bases, with 7 bases of the junction left unmatched. Germline V gene data show CDR1 as SQVTM and CDR2 as ANQGSEA. The CDR3 spans 12 residues. The CDR3 protein is CSVDERTGRYTF. The DNA for the CDR3 is TGCAGCGTTGACGAACGGACAGGACGCTACACCTTC.

The chain couples TRBV25-1 to TRBJ1-6, with TRBD1 matching 8 bases. The CDR3 is 13 amino acids. Looked up from germline, CDR1 is MGHDK and CDR2 is SYGVNS. J gave up 9 bases and V 7 bases, and 5 bases lay outside the gene matches. CDR3 protein: CASTTGVGSPLHF. The CDR3 coding sequence is TGTGCCAGCACGACAGGGGTTGGTTCACCCCTCCACTTT.